These 29 T cell receptor beta chains were all obtained from the same sample, sequenced in a study of T cells after yellow fever vaccination. Each CDR3 protein is one row after TCRdb ran MiXCR on the 5' RACE reads. The table has about 550,000 distinct CDR3 sequences, about a fifth seen once; the top ten hold roughly an eighth. The starting material was PBMCs, obtained 15 days after the yellow fever booster vaccination. Every receptor here comes from a young man who received the YFV17D yellow fever vaccine.

There are a few counts of this clonotype. The chain uses TRBV6-1 and TRBJ1-1, with no clear D. There are 15 residues in the CDR3. Looked up from germline, CDR1 is MNHNS and CDR2 is SASEGT. V was clipped by 7 bases and J by 0 bases, with 15 bases between them. The chain's CDR3 is CASTISFRMNTEAFF. The CDR3 region has the DNA TGTGCCAGCACTATCTCGTTCAGAATGAACACTGAAGCTTTCTTT.

The J gene is TRBJ2-7, the V gene TRBV20-1; 9 nucleotides line up with TRBD2. CDR1 DFQATT and CDR2 SNEGSKA come from the germline V gene (reference sequence). After removal of 0 bases from V and 7 bases from J, the junction contained 7 bases not matched to a gene. The CDR3 loop spans 14 amino acids. The CDR3 loop is CSARDQAGGGEQYF. CDR3 bases: TGCAGTGCTAGAGATCAAGCGGGAGGTGGTGAGCAGTACTTC.

The chain has TRBV20-1 and TRBJ1-5; a possible D gene is TRBD1 (5 bases). The CDR3 is 13 residues long. Trimming removed 5 bases at V and 1 base at J, with 9 bases between. Germline loops: CDR1 DFQATT, CDR2 SNEGSKA (reference sequence). The CDR3 loop reads CSALEGSNQPQHF. Written as DNA, the CDR3 is TGCAGTGCTTTGGAGGGGAGCAATCAGCCCCAGCATTTT.

This chain links TRBV2 with TRBJ2-2; perhaps TRBD1 as D (5 bases). The length of the CDR3 is 14 residues. The V end lost 7 bases, the J end lost 6 bases, and 15 bases lay between the germline ends. CDR1 and CDR2 (germline): SNHLY, FYNNEI. The chain's CDR3 is CASIRTKGSGELFF. CDR3 sequence (DNA): TGTGCCAGCATTAGGACGAAGGGGTCCGGGGAGCTGTTTTTT.

CDR3 DNA: TGTGCCAGCACTGCTCGGGGCGCTGGCACAGATACGCAGTATTTT. Encoded protein: CASTARGAGTDTQYF. The V call is TRBV7-2, the J call TRBJ2-3; tentatively, D is TRBD1 or TRBD2 (5 bases each). The germline CDR1 and CDR2 sequences are SGHTA and FQGNSA. Deletions cut 7 bases from V and 1 base from J, with 15 bases between. The CDR3 runs 15 residues.

The sample holds a few counts of this clonotype. The chain is built from TRBV3-1 and TRBJ2-1, with 11 nucleotides matching TRBD2. This CDR3 comprises 13 residues. The germline V gene encodes CDR1 LGHDT and CDR2 YNNKEL (reference sequence). Trimming removed 4 bases from V and 10 bases from J; junction bases left unmatched: 3. The chain's CDR3 is CASSLGTSGEQFF. CDR3 nucleotide sequence: TGTGCCAGCAGCCTCGGGACTAGCGGAGAGCAGTTCTTC.

Many counts were recorded for this clonotype. The gene calls are TRBV7-2 and TRBJ2-7; D is possibly TRBD2 (6 bases). The CDR3 contains 12 residues. V was shortened by 8 bases and J by 0 bases, with 8 bases between the two germline ends. Looked up from germline, CDR1 is SGHTA and CDR2 is FQGNSA. The DNA for the CDR3 is TGTGCCAGCGGGAGGAGCTCCTACGAGCAGTACTTC. As protein: CASGRSSYEQYF.

This sequence joins TRBV5-6 and TRBJ2-3; TRBD1 might be the D (5 bases). The CDR3 has 14 amino acids. CDR1 and CDR2 from the germline V gene are SGHDT and YYEEEE. Trimming pared 0 bases from V and 2 bases from J, leaving 7 bases between. The CDR3 region is CASSLVGVTDTQYF. The CDR3 DNA reads TGTGCCAGCAGCTTGGTAGGGGTCACAGATACGCAGTATTTT.

This clonotype came up a few times. The CDR3 bases are TGCGCCAGCAGCTTGACGGGTTCAGGGGAGACCCAGTACTTC. Translating gives CASSLTGSGETQYF. The chain links TRBV5-1 to TRBJ2-5; TRBD1 might be the D (5 bases). CDR3 length equals 14 residues. From germline, CDR1 is SGHRS and CDR2 YFSETQ. Trimming cost V 1 base and J 5 bases, with 12 bases left between them.

This clonotype was recorded once. The rearrangement joins TRBV29-1 to TRBJ2-5; 7 bases match TRBD2. Germline trimming cut 8 bases from V and 7 bases from J; bases unmatched to any gene: 13. Per the germline V gene, CDR1 is SQVTM and CDR2 is ANQGSEA. The CDR3 has 13 amino acids. The chain's CDR3 is CSTLGGRVGTQYF. Here the CDR3 DNA reads TGCAGCACCCTGGGGGGGAGAGTGGGGACCCAGTACTTC.

The chain combines TRBV9 with TRBJ1-4; a weak D match, TRBD1 (5 bases). CDR3 length: 15 amino acids. The V and J ends lost 4 bases and 8 bases respectively, with 18 bases between them. Germline V gene lookup returns CDR1 SGDLS and CDR2 YYNGEE. CDR3 loop: CASSFTGGSEEKLFF. The CDR3, as DNA: TGTGCCAGCAGCTTCACAGGAGGGAGCGAGGAAAAACTGTTTTTT.

This clonotype has more than one count but fewer than ten. The CDR3 bases are TGTGCCAGCAGCTCCCTGGGCACTGAAGCTTTCTTT. This codes for CASSSLGTEAFF. V and J are TRBV7-9 and TRBJ1-1, with D uncertain. V lost 4 bases to trimming and J lost 4 bases, with 7 bases between them. Germline V gene sequence: CDR1 SEHNR, CDR2 FQNEAQ (reference sequence). The CDR3 has 12 residues.

This clonotype was found a few times. The chain uses TRBV27 and TRBJ2-5, with D perhaps TRBD1 (5 bases). The V and J ends lost 1 base and 4 bases respectively, with 10 bases between them. The CDR3 runs 14 residues. Germline CDR1 is MNHEY and CDR2 is SMNVEV (reference sequence). The CDR3 bases are TGTGCCAGCAGTTTATGGGCAGGGCTAGAGACCCAGTACTTC. This gives the protein CASSLWAGLETQYF.

The genes are TRBV5-1 and TRBJ2-7, with D tentatively TRBD1 (6 bases). The V gene lost 4 bases and the J gene lost 0 bases, with 14 bases spanning the gap. The CDR3 consists of 15 residues. Germline V gene sequence: CDR1 SGHRS, CDR2 YFSETQ. Here the CDR3 reads CASSSRQDYSYEQYF. Here the CDR3 DNA reads TGCGCCAGCAGCAGCCGACAGGATTACTCCTACGAGCAGTACTTC. The full variable domain, with the rest looked up from reference TRBV5-1 and TRBJ2-7, is KAGVTQTPRYLIKTRGQQVTLSCSPISGHRSVSWYQQTPGQGLQFLFEYFSETQRNKGNFPGRFSGRQFSNSRSEMNVSTLELGDSALYLCASSSRQDYSYEQYFGPGTRLTVT.

This clonotype was seen more than once but under ten times. The chain recombines TRBV15 with TRBJ2-1, with 7 nucleotides matching TRBD2. The CDR3 consists of 17 residues. V dropped 0 bases and J dropped 0; count of bases not matched to a gene: 5. Germline V gene sequence: CDR1 LNHNV, CDR2 YYDKDF (reference sequence). CDR3 sequence (DNA): TGTGCCACCAGCAGAGATGCTAGCGGTAGCTCCTACAATGAGCAGTTCTTC. It is translated as CATSRDASGSSYNEQFF.

This clonotype was detected a few times. The chain has TRBV7-6 and TRBJ2-5; possible D gene TRBD2, 6 bases. CDR1 and CDR2 (germline): SGHVS, FNYEAQ. Trimming shortened V by 3 bases and J by 2 bases, and 13 bases separated the two germline ends. There are 15 residues in the CDR3. CDR3 sequence reads: CASSLLAAQQETQYF. Here the CDR3 DNA reads TGTGCCAGCAGCTTGTTAGCGGCACAACAAGAGACCCAGTACTTC.

The chain recombines TRBV25-1 with TRBJ2-7; D unresolved. The germline V gene has CDR1 MGHDK and CDR2 SYGVNS. Trimming stripped 5 bases from V and 2 bases from J, with 19 bases between. The CDR3 extends over 16 amino acids. For the CDR3, the DNA is TGTGCCAGCAGTCGTCTGTCGCTCAACCACGCCTACGAGCAGTACTTC. This codes for CASSRLSLNHAYEQYF.

V gene TRBV12-3 or TRBV12-4 combines with J gene TRBJ2-2, with D possibly matching TRBD2 (6 bases). CDR3 length: 16 residues. The V end lost 6 bases, the J end lost 7 bases, and 21 bases lay between the germline ends. The CDR3 spells CASRLSVEGANGELFF. The DNA of the CDR3 is TGTGCCAGCAGATTATCCGTGGAGGGCGCTAACGGGGAGCTGTTTTTT.

This clonotype was detected a few times. The chain has TRBV20-1 and TRBJ1-3; 8 bases are shared with TRBD1. The length of the CDR3 is 15 residues. Germline lookup yields CDR1 DFQATT and CDR2 SNEGSKA (reference sequence). After removal of 6 bases from V and 3 bases from J, the junction contained 10 bases not matched to a gene. The CDR3 protein is CSARIQGENGNTIYF. Written as DNA, the CDR3 is TGCAGTGCCAGAATACAGGGGGAAAATGGAAACACCATATATTTT.

The chain is built from TRBV29-1 and TRBJ2-3; D is possibly TRBD1 (6 bases). V was trimmed by 5 bases and J by 2 bases, leaving 14 bases between them. Germline V gives CDR1 SQVTM, CDR2 ANQGSEA. This CDR3 spans 14 amino acids. In DNA, the CDR3 is TGCAGCGTTAACAGGGAGTATGCCACAGATACGCAGTATTTT. Protein sequence: CSVNREYATDTQYF.

In its sample, this clonotype was seen a few times. V usage is TRBV12-3 or TRBV12-4 and J usage is TRBJ2-7, with D uncertain. Trimming took 4 bases from V and 0 from J, leaving 13 bases between them. This CDR3 comprises 15 residues. CDR3 nucleotides: TGTGCCAGCAGTTCTCTCACCCTGAGCTCCTACGAGCAGTACTTC. Residues: CASSSLTLSSYEQYF.

The chain employs TRBV20-1 and TRBJ2-7; TRBD2 agrees at 13 bases. Germline CDR1 and CDR2: DFQATT and SNEGSKA (reference sequence). The J segment lost 0 bases and the V segment lost 5 bases, leaving 4 bases of the junction unmatched. There are 15 residues in the CDR3. CDR3 protein: CSASGTSGNSYEQYF. As DNA, the CDR3 is TGCAGTGCTTCTGGGACTAGCGGGAACTCCTACGAGCAGTACTTC.

This chain connects TRBV5-6 to TRBJ2-1; the D is unclear. The V gene lost 0 bases and the J gene lost 8 bases, with 12 bases spanning the gap. Per germline, CDR1 SGHDT and CDR2 YYEEEE. The CDR3 covers 14 residues. CDR3 DNA sequence: TGTGCCAGCAGCTTGGGACCTAATGGGTATGAGCAGTTCTTC. Its protein product is CASSLGPNGYEQFF.

This clonotype was found many times. This chain connects TRBV29-1 to TRBJ2-1; 12 bases are a match to TRBD2. Trimming cost V 2 bases and J 7 bases; bases outside gene matches: 6. From germline, CDR1 is SQVTM and CDR2 ANQGSEA. This CDR3 spans 15 amino acids. The CDR3 spells CSVEKGLAGRNEQFF. CDR3 nucleotides: TGCAGCGTTGAAAAAGGACTAGCGGGGAGGAATGAGCAGTTCTTC.

The chain is built from TRBV10-3 and TRBJ2-1; 7 bases are a match to TRBD1. There are 14 residues in the CDR3. CDR1 is ENHRY and CDR2 is SYGVKD in the germline V gene. Losses at the gene ends were 0 bases for V and 7 bases for J; bases not matched to a gene: 3. CDR3 region: CAISESTGNNEQFF. CDR3 nucleotide sequence: TGTGCCATCAGTGAGTCGACAGGGAATAATGAGCAGTTCTTC.

The chain carries TRBV10-2 and TRBJ2-1; D perhaps matches TRBD2 (6 bases). V was pared by 0 bases and J by 2 bases, with 8 bases between. The CDR3 runs 15 residues. Looked up from germline, CDR1 is WSHSY and CDR2 is SAAADI. The CDR3 nucleotides are TGCGCCAGCAGTGAGTCAGGAGGGGCCTACAATGAGCAGTTCTTC. This codes for CASSESGGAYNEQFF.

This chain joins TRBV5-5 and TRBJ1-5; D not certain. Germline V lookup: CDR1 SGHKS, CDR2 YYEKEE (reference sequence). The CDR3 extends over 12 amino acids. The V gene lost 4 bases and the J gene lost 10 bases, with 12 bases spanning the gap. The CDR3 DNA reads TGTGCCAGCAGCGCGGACGGTGCCCCCCAGCATTTT. Its protein product is CASSADGAPQHF.

This clonotype was seen only once. The chain carries TRBV4-2 and TRBJ2-1; D may be TRBD1 (6 bases). Germline CDR1 LGHNA, CDR2 YNFKEQ. Trimming removed 1 base from V and 5 bases from J, with 15 bases in between. This CDR3 has 16 amino acids. The CDR3 sequence is CASSQGTVSGNNEQFF. The CDR3 DNA follows: TGTGCCAGCAGCCAAGGGACAGTATCCGGAAACAATGAGCAGTTCTTC.

This sequence joins TRBV19 and TRBJ2-5; D is undetermined. V shed 5 bases and J shed 5 bases, with 15 bases lying between them. Germline V lookup: CDR1 LNHDA, CDR2 SQIVND (reference sequence). The CDR3 consists of 14 residues. The CDR3 is CASSAYPGVETQYF. The CDR3, as DNA: TGTGCCAGTAGTGCCTACCCTGGAGTGGAGACCCAGTACTTC.